These T cell receptor beta chains were read from a single sample in a study of cytomegalovirus exposure and HLA in healthy donors. Only in-frame clones appear in the TCRdb table, and some are missing; sequencing was by immunoSEQ multiplex PCR. The table includes 220,000 or so clones, about nine tenths detected once. Sequenced: PBMCs. The origin of the receptors is a woman between 18 and 29 years old in good health and CMV-seropositive. Both conserved end residues are trimmed from each CDR3. The order of the fields is J gene, V gene, D gene, CDR3 protein. The D gene is left open where the match is weak.

J gene: TRBJ1-2; V gene: TRBV28; D gene: -; CDR3 protein: ASSFQGARGYT
J gene: TRBJ2-3; V gene: TRBV29-1; D gene: -; CDR3 protein: SVGARGGTDTQY
J gene: TRBJ1-3; V gene: TRBV28; D gene: TRBD1; CDR3 protein: ASSSSLSRTGNSGNTIY
J gene: TRBJ2-3; V gene: TRBV7-2; D gene: -; CDR3 protein: ASSSQGRGDTQY
J gene: TRBJ2-1; V gene: TRBV9; D gene: TRBD2; CDR3 protein: ASSVEGTKYNEQF
J gene: TRBJ1-2; V gene: TRBV28; D gene: TRBD1; CDR3 protein: ASSSVRGPNYGYT
J gene: TRBJ1-1; V gene: TRBV21-1; D gene: -; CDR3 protein: ASSATTGKGTEAF
J gene: TRBJ2-7; V gene: TRBV2; D gene: -; CDR3 protein: ASSDGQQY
J gene: TRBJ1-5; V gene: TRBV6-5; D gene: -; CDR3 protein: ASSVRGNQPQH
J gene: TRBJ2-7; V gene: TRBV28; D gene: -; CDR3 protein: ASSSSGGFAYEQY
J gene: TRBJ1-2; V gene: TRBV6-1; D gene: -; CDR3 protein: ASSESFGGEGYT
J gene: TRBJ2-1; V gene: TRBV4-2; D gene: TRBD2; CDR3 protein: ASSPQSRLAGGNEQF
J gene: TRBJ2-1; V gene: TRBV20-1; D gene: -; CDR3 protein: SARQINEQF
J gene: TRBJ2-3; V gene: TRBV10-1; D gene: TRBD1; CDR3 protein: ASSLQGDTDTQY
J gene: TRBJ1-3; V gene: TRBV5-1; D gene: TRBD1; CDR3 protein: ASSLGDSSGNTIY
J gene: TRBJ2-2; V gene: TRBV19; D gene: -; CDR3 protein: ASRLPPGGELF